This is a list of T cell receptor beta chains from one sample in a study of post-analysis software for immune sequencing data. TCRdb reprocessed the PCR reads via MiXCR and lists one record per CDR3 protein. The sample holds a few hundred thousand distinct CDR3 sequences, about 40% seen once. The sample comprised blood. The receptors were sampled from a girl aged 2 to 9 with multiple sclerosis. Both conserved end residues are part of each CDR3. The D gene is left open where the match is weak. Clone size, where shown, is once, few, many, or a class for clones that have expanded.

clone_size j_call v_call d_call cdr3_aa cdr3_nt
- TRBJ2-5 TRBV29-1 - CSVGKRETQYF TGCAGCGTTGGAAAACGCGAGACCCAGTACTTC
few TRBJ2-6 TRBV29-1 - CSARERGLAGANVLTF TGCAGCGCGAGGGAACGAGGGTTGGCTGGGGCCAACGTCCTGACTTTC
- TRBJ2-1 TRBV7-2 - CASTARLQTYNEQFF TGTGCCAGCACCGCTAGGCTTCAAACCTACAATGAGCAGTTCTTC
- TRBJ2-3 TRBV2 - CASSERASTDTQYF TGTGCCAGCAGTGAACGGGCTAGCACAGATACGCAGTATTTT
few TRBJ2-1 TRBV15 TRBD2 CATSKTSLSYNEQFF TGTGCCACCAGCAAGACTAGCCTCTCCTACAATGAGCAGTTCTTC
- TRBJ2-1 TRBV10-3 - CAISESEGRVYNEQFF TGTGCCATCAGTGAGTCTGAGGGCCGAGTATACAATGAGCAGTTCTTC
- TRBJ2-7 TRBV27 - CASSPHSTRSYYEQYF TGTGCCAGCAGTCCTCACTCGACAAGAAGTTACTACGAGCAGTACTTC
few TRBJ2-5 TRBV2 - CASSEDSRYQETQYF TGTGCCAGCAGTGAAGATTCCCGGTACCAAGAGACCCAGTACTTC
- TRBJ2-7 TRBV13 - CASSLGLGPSRIYEQYF TGTGCCAGCAGCTTAGGCCTTGGGCCTAGCCGGATCTACGAGCAGTACTTC
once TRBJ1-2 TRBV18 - CASSPDQGFYGYTF TGTGCCAGCTCACCAGATCAGGGGTTCTATGGCTACACCTTC
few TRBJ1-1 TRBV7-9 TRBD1 CASSPPAQGGRTEAFF TGTGCCAGCAGCCCACCTGCGCAGGGGGGAAGAACTGAAGCTTTCTTT
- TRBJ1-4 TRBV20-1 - CSASDSRDEKLFF TGCAGTGCTAGCGATTCAAGGGATGAAAAACTGTTTTTT
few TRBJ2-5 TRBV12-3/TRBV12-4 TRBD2 CASRPTLAGVGETQYF TGTGCCAGCAGACCCACCCTAGCGGGAGTTGGTGAGACCCAGTACTTC
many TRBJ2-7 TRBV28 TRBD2 CASSQLAGAYEQYF TGTGCCAGCAGTCAACTAGCGGGGGCCTACGAGCAGTACTTC
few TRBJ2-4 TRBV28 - CASSLTWEQYF TGTGCCAGCAGCTTAACGTGGGAGCAGTACTTC